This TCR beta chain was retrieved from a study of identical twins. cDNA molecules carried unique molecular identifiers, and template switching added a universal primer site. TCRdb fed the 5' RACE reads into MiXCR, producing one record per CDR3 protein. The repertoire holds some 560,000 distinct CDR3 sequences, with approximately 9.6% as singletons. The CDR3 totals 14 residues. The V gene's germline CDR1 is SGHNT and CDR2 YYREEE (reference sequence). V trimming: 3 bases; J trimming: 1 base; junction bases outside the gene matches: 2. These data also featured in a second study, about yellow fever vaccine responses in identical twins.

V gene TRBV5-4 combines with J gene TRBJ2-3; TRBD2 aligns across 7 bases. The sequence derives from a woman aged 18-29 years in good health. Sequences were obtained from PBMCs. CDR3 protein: CASSYTSGTDTQYF. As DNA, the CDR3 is TGTGCCAGCAGCTACACTAGCGGCACAGATACGCAGTATTTT.